Sequencing of this TCR beta chain was carried out in a study of breast tumors, draining lymph nodes, adjacent tissues. Notes on the study in general: Tumor and nontumor repertoires were significantly more similar in luminal-like than in basal-like breast cancer. That most tumor T cells come from lymph nodes remained unproven. Data fit most tumor T cells coming from lymph node, expanding in tumor. Tumor TCR diversity was below lymph nodes but above nontumor tissue.

Axillary draining lymph nodes of breast cancer patients supplied the node samples. This clonotype was recorded many times. Its specificity is unknown. MiXCR was run by TCRdb on the multiplex PCR reads, yielding one entry per CDR3 protein. The repertoire has over 250,000 distinct CDR3 sequences, roughly 31% of them found once; the top ten carry 0.85% to 1.3%. CDR1 WSHSY and CDR2 SAAADI come from the germline V gene. The CDR3 is 13 residues long. After removal of 7 bases from V and 4 bases from J, the junction contained 6 bases not matched to a gene. The chain uses TRBV10-2 and TRBJ2-5, with 7 bases matching TRBD2. The source is a female donor with breast cancer. Some clones in this sample may be carry-over from other donors' samples. Material: axillary lymph node tissue. The CDR3 nucleotides read TGCGCCAGCACTTCGGGGAGGGGAGAGACCCAGTACTTC. Translated: CASTSGRGETQYF.